This T cell receptor (beta chain) was recorded in a study of blood T cells in healthy people across ages. The second PCR ran roughly 7 to 12 cycles with a sample-barcoded 5' primer and J-beta primers. MiXCR was run by TCRdb on the 5' RACE reads, yielding one entry per CDR3 protein. The repertoire holds 1.5 million to 2 million distinct CDR3 sequences, roughly 49% seen once, with 2.1% in the top ten. Looked up from germline, CDR1 is SGHTA and CDR2 is FQGTGA. This CDR3 has 18 residues. The V gene end was trimmed by 2 bases and the J gene end by 7 bases; junction bases not matched to a gene: 9. The specimen was blood. The rearrangement links TRBV7-3 to TRBJ2-1; 15 nucleotides align to TRBD2. The TCR comes from a woman in her thirties or forties in good health. The CDR3 here is CASSLGRGTSGGFNEQFF. CDR3 nucleotide sequence: TGTGCCAGCAGCTTAGGTAGAGGGACTAGCGGGGGGTTTAATGAGCAGTTCTTC.